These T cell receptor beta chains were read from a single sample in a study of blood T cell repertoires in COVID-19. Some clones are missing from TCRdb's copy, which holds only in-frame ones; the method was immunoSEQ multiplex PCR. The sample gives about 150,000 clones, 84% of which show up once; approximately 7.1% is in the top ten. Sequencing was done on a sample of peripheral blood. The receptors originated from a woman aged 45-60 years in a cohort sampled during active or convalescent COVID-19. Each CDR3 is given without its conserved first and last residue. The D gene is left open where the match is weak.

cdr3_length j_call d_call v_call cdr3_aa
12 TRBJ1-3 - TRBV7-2 ASSPYREGNTIY
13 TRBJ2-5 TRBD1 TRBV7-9 ASSAPGTALETQY
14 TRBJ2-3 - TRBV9 ASSLMLTGRGDTQY
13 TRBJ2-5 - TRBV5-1 ASSLMDTGGKTQY
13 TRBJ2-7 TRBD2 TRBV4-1 ASSQGPAGGYEQY
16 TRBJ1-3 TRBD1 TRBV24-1 ATSDSPGQGSSGNTIY
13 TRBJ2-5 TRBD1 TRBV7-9 ASSPGQGGKETQY
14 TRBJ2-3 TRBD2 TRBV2 ASSAGLAGVQDTQY
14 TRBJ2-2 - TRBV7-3 ASSLIPPDSTGELF
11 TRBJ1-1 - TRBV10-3 AISEEGNTEAF
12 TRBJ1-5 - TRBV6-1 ASSDFETDQPQH
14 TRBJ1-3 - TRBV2 ASSEARQSSGNTIY
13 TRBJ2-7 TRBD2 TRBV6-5 ASSKVGTRTYEQY
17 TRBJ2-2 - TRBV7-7 ASSLVPGGGSANTGELF
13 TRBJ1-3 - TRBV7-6 ASSRGTSSGNTIY
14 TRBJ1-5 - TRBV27 ASRLSWGRANQPQH
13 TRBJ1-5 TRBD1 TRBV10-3 AIKGQGGGDQPQH
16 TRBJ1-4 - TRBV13 ASSLGLGGPIQDEKLF
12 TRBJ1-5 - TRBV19 ASSMQGGNQPQH
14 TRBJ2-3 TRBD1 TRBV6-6 ASSSKGGTAGDTQY
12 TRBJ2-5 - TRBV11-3 ASSTVGGTETQY
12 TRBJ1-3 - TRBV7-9 ASSVQGTGNTIY
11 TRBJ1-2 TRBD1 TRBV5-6 ASSADRRSGYT
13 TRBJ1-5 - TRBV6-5 ASMPNRGGDQPQH
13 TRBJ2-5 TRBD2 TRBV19 ASSGAGVIRETQY
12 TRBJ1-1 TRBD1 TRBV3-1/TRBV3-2 ASSRGQGFTEAF
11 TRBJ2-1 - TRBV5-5 ASAQGSYNEQF
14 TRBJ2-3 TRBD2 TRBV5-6 ASSYGLAYRTDTQY
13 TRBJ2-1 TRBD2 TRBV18 ASSPALAGTREQF
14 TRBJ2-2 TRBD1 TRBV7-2 ASSKTGVRNTGELF